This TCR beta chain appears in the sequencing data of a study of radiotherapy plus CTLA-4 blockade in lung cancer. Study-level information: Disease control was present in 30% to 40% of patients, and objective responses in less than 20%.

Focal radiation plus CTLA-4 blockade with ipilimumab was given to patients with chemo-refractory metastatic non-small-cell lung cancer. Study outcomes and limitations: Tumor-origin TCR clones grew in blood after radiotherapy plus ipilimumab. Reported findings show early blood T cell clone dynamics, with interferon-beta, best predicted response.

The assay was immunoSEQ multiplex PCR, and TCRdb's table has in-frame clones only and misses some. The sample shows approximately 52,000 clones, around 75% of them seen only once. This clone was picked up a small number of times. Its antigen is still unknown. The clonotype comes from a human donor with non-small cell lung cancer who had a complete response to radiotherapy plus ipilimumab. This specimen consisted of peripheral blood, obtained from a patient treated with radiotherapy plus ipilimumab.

Written as DNA, the CDR3 is TGTGCCAGCAGTTTAGAGCGGGGCAGCACAGATACGCAGTATTTT. Its translation: CASSLERGSTDTQYF. The chain links TRBV27 to TRBJ2-3; the match to TRBD2 covers 7 bases. V trimming: 2 bases; J trimming: 0 bases; junction bases outside the gene matches: 2. CDR1 is MNHEY and CDR2 is SMNVEV in the germline V gene (reference sequence). The CDR3 sequence is 15 residues long.